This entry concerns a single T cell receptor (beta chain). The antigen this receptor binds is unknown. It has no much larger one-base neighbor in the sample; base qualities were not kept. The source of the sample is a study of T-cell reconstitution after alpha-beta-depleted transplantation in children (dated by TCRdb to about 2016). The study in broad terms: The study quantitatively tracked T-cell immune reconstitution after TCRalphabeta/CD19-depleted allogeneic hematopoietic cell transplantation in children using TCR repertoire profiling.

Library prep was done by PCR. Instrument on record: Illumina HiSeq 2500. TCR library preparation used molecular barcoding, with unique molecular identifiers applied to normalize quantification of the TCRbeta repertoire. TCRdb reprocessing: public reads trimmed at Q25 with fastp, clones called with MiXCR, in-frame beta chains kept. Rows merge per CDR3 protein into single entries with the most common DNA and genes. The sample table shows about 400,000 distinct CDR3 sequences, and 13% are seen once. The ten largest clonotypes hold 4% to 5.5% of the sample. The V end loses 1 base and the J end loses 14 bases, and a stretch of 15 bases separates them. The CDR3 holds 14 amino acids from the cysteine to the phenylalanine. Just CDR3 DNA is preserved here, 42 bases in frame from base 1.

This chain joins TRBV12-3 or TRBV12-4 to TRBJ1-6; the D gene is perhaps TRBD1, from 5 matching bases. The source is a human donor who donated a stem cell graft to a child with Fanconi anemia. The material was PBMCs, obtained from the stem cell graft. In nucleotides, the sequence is TGTGCCAGCAGTTTAGGGGCAGGGACTTCGGCCCTCCACTTT. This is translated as CASSLGAGTSALHF.